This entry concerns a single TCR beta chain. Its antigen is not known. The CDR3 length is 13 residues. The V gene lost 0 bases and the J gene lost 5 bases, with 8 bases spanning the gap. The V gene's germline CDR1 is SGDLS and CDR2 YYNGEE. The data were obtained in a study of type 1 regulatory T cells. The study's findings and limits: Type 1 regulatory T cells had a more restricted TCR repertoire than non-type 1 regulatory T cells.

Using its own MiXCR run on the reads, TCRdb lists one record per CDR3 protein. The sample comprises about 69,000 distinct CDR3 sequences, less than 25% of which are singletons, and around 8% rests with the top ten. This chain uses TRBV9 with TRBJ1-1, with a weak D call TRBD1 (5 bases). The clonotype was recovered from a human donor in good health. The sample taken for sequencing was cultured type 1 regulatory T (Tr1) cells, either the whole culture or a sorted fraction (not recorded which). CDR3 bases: TGTGCCAGCAGCGTAGTATCAGGGACTGAAGCTTTCTTT. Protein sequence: CASSVVSGTEAFF.